This passage covers 17 T cell receptor beta chains from one sample sequenced in a study of beta chain features in type 1 diabetes. Study-level points and caveats: Researchers report that Type 1 diabetes patients had moderately but significantly shorter TCRB CDR3s across all four CD4+ subsets.

The authors reverse transcribed all of the isolated RNA, so sequencing captured expressed TCRB transcripts. Profiling relied on immunoSEQ multiplex PCR, and the TCRdb table lists in-frame clones only, not all of them. The repertoire holds more than 100,000 clones, with roughly 10% as singletons. The antigens these receptors bind are not known. The sequencing sample was made of central memory CD4+ T cells from blood. The source is a man younger than 45 with type 1 diabetes.

This clone was observed a handful of times. The V gene is TRBV4-3, the J gene TRBJ2-3; 12 nucleotides align to TRBD2. J gave up 2 bases and V 5 bases, and 8 bases lay outside the gene matches. The CDR3 is 17 residues long. CDR1 LGHNA and CDR2 YSLEER come from the germline V gene. CDR3 in amino acids: CASSDGLAGSFTDTQYF. The DNA of the CDR3 is TGCGCCAGCAGCGATGGACTAGCGGGGTCCTTCACAGATACGCAGTATTTT.

The genes are TRBV5-1 and TRBJ1-6; no reliable D call. There are 17 residues in the CDR3. Germline V gene lookup returns CDR1 SGHRS and CDR2 YFSETQ. V was trimmed by 2 bases and J by 8 bases, leaving 20 bases between them. CDR3: CASSLIYLGGEDSPLHF. In DNA, the CDR3 is TGCGCCAGCAGCTTAATTTACCTGGGTGGGGAGGATTCACCCCTCCACTTT.

This clone was observed a handful of times. The CDR3 sequence: CASSPAPGQGINTQYF. The CDR3 region has the DNA TGTGCCAGCTCACCAGCACCGGGACAAGGAATAAATACGCAGTATTTT. The chain joins TRBV18 to TRBJ2-3, with D perhaps TRBD1 (6 bases). The CDR3 covers 16 residues. The ends were cut back, 2 bases at V and 7 bases at J, with 19 bases in the middle. Germline CDR1 KGHSH, CDR2 LQKENI.

The chain combines TRBV10-3 with TRBJ1-2; 8 positions match TRBD1. V shed 8 bases and J 8 bases; nucleotides not matched to a gene: 10. The CDR3 loop spans 13 amino acids. Germline V gives CDR1 ENHRY, CDR2 SYGVKD. In nucleotides, the CDR3 is TGTGCCATCCGACCCAAGGACAGGGACGGCTACACCTTC. This encodes CAIRPKDRDGYTF.

This clone was counted between two and nine times. The V and J genes are TRBV5-1 and TRBJ2-5; 13 nucleotides line up with TRBD2. The germline V gene has CDR1 SGHRS and CDR2 YFSETQ. The ends lost 5 bases at V and 2 bases at J; junction bases unmatched: 6. There are 16 residues in the CDR3. CDR3 bases: TGCGCCAGCAGTCCTACGACTAGCGGGGGGCAAGAGACCCAGTACTTC. This codes for CASSPTTSGGQETQYF.

The gene calls are TRBV7-9 and TRBJ2-3, with TRBD2 identical over 8 bases. The CDR3 extends over 13 amino acids. Germline values: CDR1 SEHNR, CDR2 FQNEAQ (reference sequence). The junction had 7 bases not matched to a gene; V was cut back by 11 bases and J by 3 bases. This CDR3 reads CAAPGGATDTQYF. The DNA of the CDR3 is TGTGCCGCACCCGGGGGGGCAACAGATACGCAGTATTTT.

This clone occurred many times. At one of its ends the junction is not consistent with the germline gene, which may arise from a read error. The DNA of the CDR3 is TGTGCTAGCAGCTTCCTAGACTCCGATGAGCAGTTCTTC. Protein sequence: CASSFLDSDEQFF. The rearrangement uses TRBV7-7 and TRBJ2-1; D gene unclear. The V gene's germline CDR1 is SSHAT and CDR2 FNYEAQ (reference sequence). The CDR3 is 13 residues long.

The chain joins TRBV7-9 to TRBJ1-5, with unresolved D. The germline V and J ends were trimmed by 3 bases and 3 bases, with 12 bases remaining between them. The CDR3 is made up of 15 amino acids. Germline V gene data show CDR1 as SEHNR and CDR2 as FQNEAQ (reference sequence). CDR3 protein: CASSLGTADNQPQHF. The CDR3 DNA reads TGTGCCAGCAGCTTGGGTACAGCTGACAATCAGCCCCAGCATTTT.

This chain links TRBV7-9 with TRBJ2-7; TRBD2 agrees at 7 bases. This CDR3 has 14 amino acids. Germline V CDR1 and CDR2: SEHNR, FQNEAQ (reference sequence). After removal of 3 bases from V and 0 bases from J, the junction contained 2 bases not matched to a gene. The DNA of the CDR3 is TGTGCCAGCAGCTTTACTAGCGACTCCTACGAGCAGTACTTC. It translates to CASSFTSDSYEQYF.

This clone was seen more than once but under ten times. The J gene is TRBJ1-4, the V gene TRBV4-3; 7 bases are a match to TRBD1. This CDR3 is 16 amino acids long. Germline-derived CDR1 and CDR2 are LGHNA and YSLEER. V trimming: 0 bases; J trimming: 10 bases; junction bases outside the gene matches: 11. Here the CDR3 DNA reads TGCGCCAGCAGCCAAGAACGGATGTCAGGGGGAGGAAAACTGTTTTTT. It yields the protein CASSQERMSGGGKLFF.

The chain's CDR3 is CASSYQGSGYTF. The CDR3 bases are TGTGCCAGCAGCTATCAGGGTTCTGGCTACACCTTC. J is TRBJ1-2 and V is TRBV28; D might be TRBD1 (5 bases). The CDR3 is 12 residues long. CDR1 MDHEN and CDR2 SYDVKM come from the germline V gene. V was cut by 6 bases and J by 7 bases, with 12 bases left in between.

This clone occurred a few times. The rearrangement uses TRBV18 and TRBJ1-1; D call uncertain. From germline, CDR1 is KGHSH and CDR2 LQKENI. Trimming cost V 6 bases and J 5 bases, with 16 bases left between them. This CDR3 is 14 amino acids long. This CDR3 reads CASSPRDSGTEAFF. CDR3 in DNA: TGTGCCAGCTCGCCAAGGGATTCGGGGACTGAAGCTTTCTTT.

This clone was seen more than once but under ten times. The V gene is TRBV7-3, the J gene TRBJ2-2, with unresolved D. From germline, CDR1 is SGHTA and CDR2 FQGTGA. The V and J ends lost 5 bases and 8 bases respectively, with 12 bases between them. This CDR3 has 13 amino acids. The CDR3 sequence: CASSTEPAGELFF. CDR3 nucleotide sequence: TGTGCCAGCAGCACGGAGCCCGCTGGGGAGCTGTTTTTT.

This clone has more than one count but fewer than ten. The chain recombines TRBV5-1 with TRBJ1-1, with a tentative D call TRBD1 (6 bases). Germline CDR1 SGHRS, CDR2 YFSETQ. V lost 5 bases and J lost 0, with 14 bases in between. The CDR3 extends over 15 amino acids. CDR3 nucleotides: TGCGCCAGCAGAGTCGGGACACCGATGAACACTGAAGCTTTCTTT. Translated: CASRVGTPMNTEAFF.

In DNA form, the CDR3 reads TGTGCCAGCACCGCGGGGAGTGGCAATCAGCCCCAGCATTTT. It translates to CASTAGSGNQPQHF. The gene calls are TRBV28 and TRBJ1-5; D remains unclear. Germline CDR1 is MDHEN and CDR2 is SYDVKM. The CDR3 loop spans 14 amino acids. Trimming pared 7 bases from V and 2 bases from J, leaving 12 bases between. Combining the CDR3 with reference TRBV28 and TRBJ1-5 gives the whole variable domain DVKVTQSSRYLVKRTGEKVFLECVQDMDHENMFWYRQDPGLGLRLIYFSYDVKMKEKGDIPEGYSVSREKKERFSLILESASTNQTSMYLCASTAGSGNQPQHFGDGTRLSIL.

The chain is built from TRBV19 and TRBJ2-3; 7 bases fit TRBD1. Germline V gene lookup returns CDR1 LNHDA and CDR2 SQIVND (reference sequence). The ends lost 8 bases at V and 5 bases at J; junction bases unmatched: 7. The CDR3 runs to 13 residues. The CDR3 sequence is CASQRQGVDTQYF. The CDR3 nucleotides read TGTGCCAGTCAGCGTCAGGGGGTAGATACGCAGTATTTT.

J is TRBJ2-7 and V is TRBV11-2; 9 nucleotides align to TRBD1. V was clipped by 8 bases and J by 6 bases; unmatched bases: 11. Germline V lookup: CDR1 SGHAT, CDR2 FQNNGV. The CDR3 loop spans 14 amino acids. The CDR3 here is CASGLGQGRGEQYF. The CDR3 DNA reads TGTGCCAGCGGCCTAGGACAGGGGCGAGGCGAGCAGTACTTC.